A selection of T cell receptor beta chains follows, all from one sample in a study of cytomegalovirus exposure and HLA in healthy donors. Using immunoSEQ multiplex PCR, the repertoire was profiled, and TCRdb retains in-frame clones only, with some absent. The sample comprises around 89,000 clones, 81% of which are singletons, and 0.95% to 1.5% rests with the top ten. The sample consisted of PBMCs. Every receptor here comes from a girl under 10 years old in good health and CMV-seropositive. The conserved cysteine and the conserved F or W are not part of the CDR3 here.

TRBV27	TRBJ1-5	ASSQANQPQH
TRBV29-1	TRBJ1-2	SVNTGKIYGYT
TRBV6-5	TRBJ1-1	ASRKGGQRTEAF
TRBV13	TRBJ1-5	ASSLGVSQPQH
TRBV30	TRBJ2-2	AARAGGVGGELF
TRBV28	TRBJ2-6	ASSSTGAPVSGANVLT
TRBV5-4	TRBJ1-1	ASGTGTGGTEAF
TRBV30	TRBJ1-4	AWSGTEKLF
TRBV6-5	TRBJ1-1	ASSYSGGLGNTEAF
TRBV5-1	TRBJ1-4	ASSFLGLTNEKLF
TRBV29-1	TRBJ2-5	SVEDLLLETQY
TRBV29-1	TRBJ2-3	SVDGMGGTSTDTQY
TRBV28	TRBJ1-5	ASSSGYQPQH
TRBV19	TRBJ1-3	ATTRKLGQVTGNTIY